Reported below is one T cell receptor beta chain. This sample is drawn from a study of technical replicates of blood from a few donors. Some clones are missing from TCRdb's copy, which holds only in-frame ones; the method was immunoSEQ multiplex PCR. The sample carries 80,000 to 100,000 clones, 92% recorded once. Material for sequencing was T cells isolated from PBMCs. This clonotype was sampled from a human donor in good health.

CDR3: CASSRGSGGPYNEQFF. CDR3 DNA: TGTGCCAGTAGTCGCGGTAGCGGGGGGCCATACAATGAGCAGTTCTTC. V is TRBV19 and J is TRBJ2-1; 10 nucleotides agree with TRBD2. CDR3 length: 16 residues. The ends lost 5 bases at V and 4 bases at J; junction bases unmatched: 8. Germline V gene data show CDR1 as LNHDA and CDR2 as SQIVND (reference sequence).